This T cell receptor (beta chain) stems from a study of blood T cell repertoires in COVID-19. In the study overall: Acute and convalescent COVID-19 specimens originated in the United States, Italy and Spain.

TCRdb's table, derived via immunoSEQ multiplex PCR, lists solely in-frame clones and lacks some. The sample shows about 370,000 clones, roughly 90% of them seen only once. The germline V and J ends were trimmed by 6 bases and 7 bases, with 17 bases remaining between them. The germline V gene has CDR1 SGHRS and CDR2 YFSETQ. The CDR3 is made up of 15 amino acids. Seattle cases were enrolled at active infection and followed longitudinally. This TCR came from a woman aged 25 to 39 with COVID-19, enrolled during active disease. The rearrangement links TRBV5-1 to TRBJ1-6; D is perhaps TRBD1 (6 bases). The sequencing sample was made of peripheral blood. Written as DNA, the CDR3 is TGCGCCAGCACCACCCAGGACAGCAAAAATTCACCCCTCCACTTT. Translating it yields CASTTQDSKNSPLHF.